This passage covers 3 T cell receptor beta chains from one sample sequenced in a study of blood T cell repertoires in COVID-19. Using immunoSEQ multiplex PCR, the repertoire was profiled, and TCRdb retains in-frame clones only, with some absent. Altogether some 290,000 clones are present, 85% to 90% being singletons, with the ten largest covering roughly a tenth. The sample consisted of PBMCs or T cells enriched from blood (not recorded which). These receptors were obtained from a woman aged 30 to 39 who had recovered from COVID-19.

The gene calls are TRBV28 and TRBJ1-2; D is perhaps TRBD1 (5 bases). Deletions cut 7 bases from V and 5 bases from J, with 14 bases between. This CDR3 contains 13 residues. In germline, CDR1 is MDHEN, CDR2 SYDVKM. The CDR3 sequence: CASTLQELYGYTF. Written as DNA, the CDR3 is TGTGCCAGCACCCTACAGGAGCTTTATGGCTACACCTTC.

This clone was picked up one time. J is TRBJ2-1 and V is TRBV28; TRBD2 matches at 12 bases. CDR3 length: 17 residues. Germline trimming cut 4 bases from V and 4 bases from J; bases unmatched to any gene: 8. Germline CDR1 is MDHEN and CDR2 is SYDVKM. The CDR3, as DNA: TGTGCCAGCAGTTCTCGGCTAGCGGGAGGGACATACAATGAGCAGTTCTTC. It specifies CASSSRLAGGTYNEQFF.

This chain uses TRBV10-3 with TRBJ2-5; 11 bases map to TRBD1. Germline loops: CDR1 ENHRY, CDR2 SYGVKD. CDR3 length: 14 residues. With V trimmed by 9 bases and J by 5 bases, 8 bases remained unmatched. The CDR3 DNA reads TGTGCCATGGGACAGGGGGAATCTTGGGAGACCCAGTACTTC. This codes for CAMGQGESWETQYF.